The rows below give T cell receptor beta chains drawn from one sample of a study of cytomegalovirus exposure and HLA in healthy donors. The table came from immunoSEQ multiplex PCR; TCRdb's copy has only in-frame clones and leaves some out. The data show about 180,000 clones, about 80% seen once. Sequencing was performed on PBMCs. The receptors come from a man aged 40-49 years in good health and CMV-seronegative. The CDR3 runs from the conserved cysteine through the conserved F or W. The order of the fields is V gene, D gene, clone size, J gene, CDR3 DNA, CDR3 protein. A D gene is named only where the DNA matches it firmly. Rows give clone size only sometimes, using once, few, many, or a class for an expanded clone.

>TRBV11-3|TRBD2|NA|TRBJ2-1
TGTGCCAGCAGCTCTTATGGGGGGGACGGAGACAATGAGCAGTTCTTC
CASSSYGGDGDNEQFF
>TRBV10-1|TRBD2|NA|TRBJ2-7
TGCGCCAGCACCCCGATTCTGGGGGGGCTAGCGGGGGGAGACGAGCAGTACTTC
CASTPILGGLAGGDEQYF
>TRBV29-1|NA|NA|TRBJ1-2
TGCAGCGTTTCCCCCGGGGACACCTTTTACTCGTCCTATGGCTACACCTTC
CSVSPGDTFYSSYGYTF
>TRBV30|NA|once|TRBJ2-3
TGTGCCTGCTACAGGGGAGGAAGGACAGATACGCAGTATTTT
CACYRGGRTDTQYF
>TRBV7-3|TRBD1|NA|TRBJ2-2
TGTGCCAGCAGTCCAGGGGGCATCACCGGGGAGCTGTTTTTT
CASSPGGITGELFF
>TRBV6-1|NA|few|TRBJ2-3
TGTGCCAGCAGTAACGGCCTAGCGACGCAGTATTTT
CASSNGLATQYF
>TRBV7-8|TRBD2|NA|TRBJ2-7
TGTGCCAGCAGCCCTTTAGCGGGAGGTCGCGACGAGCAGTACTTC
CASSPLAGGRDEQYF
>TRBV6-5|NA|NA|TRBJ1-4
TGTGCCAGCAGGCGGACACCTAATGAAAAACTGTTTTTT
CASRRTPNEKLFF
>TRBV5-8|NA|NA|TRBJ1-5
TGTGCCAGCAGCTTGGGCCATGCGATCAATCAGCCCCAGCATTTT
CASSLGHAINQPQHF
>TRBV5-4|NA|NA|TRBJ2-5
TGTGCCAGCAGCAAGACACGGACAGATCGGCAAGAGACCCAGTACTTC
CASSKTRTDRQETQYF
>TRBV5-1|TRBD1|NA|TRBJ2-5
TGCGCCAGCAGCTTCACAGGGGGCGTAAAAGAGACCCAGTACTTC
CASSFTGGVKETQYF
>TRBV27|NA|NA|TRBJ2-1
TGTGCCAGCAGTTTAATCGGGACTTATTACAATGAGCAGTTCTTC
CASSLIGTYYNEQFF
>TRBV27|TRBD1|NA|TRBJ2-3
TGTGCCAGCAGTATGGGGGACAGGTACACAGATACGCAGTATTTT
CASSMGDRYTDTQYF
>TRBV18|TRBD1|NA|TRBJ2-2
TGTGCCAGCTCACTCCAGGGACAGGGGAACACCGGGGAGCTGTTTTTT
CASSLQGQGNTGELFF
>TRBV7-7|TRBD2|once|TRBJ2-3
TGTGCTAGCAGCGAGGGACTAGCGGGGCCTAGCACAGATACGCAGTATTTT
CASSEGLAGPSTDTQYF
>TRBV28|NA|NA|TRBJ2-7
TGTGCCAGCAGTTTACCCTCTCAGGGGATGCAGTACTTC
CASSLPSQGMQYF
>TRBV27|TRBD1|NA|TRBJ2-1
TGTGCCAGCAGATTGACAGGGGAAGGAGGCGGCGCTGGCTACAATGAGCAGTTCTTC
CASRLTGEGGGAGYNEQFF
>TRBV4-3|TRBD2|once|TRBJ2-2
TGCGCCAGCAGCCAAGACTTAGCGGGGGCGCCTTTCGGCGGGGAGCTGTTTTTT
CASSQDLAGAPFGGELFF
>TRBV7-9|NA|NA|TRBJ2-7
TGTGCCAGCAGCTTAGCGCTAGCTGAGACCTACGAGCAGTACTTC
CASSLALAETYEQYF
>TRBV5-1|NA|few|TRBJ2-3
TGCGCCAGCAGACCACCAGGAATCAGCACAGATACGCAGTATTTT
CASRPPGISTDTQYF
>TRBV28|TRBD1|NA|TRBJ2-7
TGTGCCAGCGGACAGGGAGGTGCCTACGAGCAGTACTTC
CASGQGGAYEQYF
>TRBV28|NA|once|TRBJ2-7
TGTGCCAGCAGGGGCGACCGTCCCTACGAGCAGTACTTC
CASRGDRPYEQYF
>TRBV5-6|TRBD1|NA|TRBJ2-2
TGTGCCAGCAGCTGGACAGGGGTGACCGGGGAGCTGTTTTTT
CASSWTGVTGELFF
>TRBV6-1|TRBD1|NA|TRBJ1-3
TGTGCCAGCAGTCGCCGGGACAGGGACACCATATATTTT
CASSRRDRDTIYF
>TRBV9|NA|NA|TRBJ2-1
TGTGCCAGCACCCCGGATGGGACTTATCACAATGAGCAGTTCTTC
CASTPDGTYHNEQFF
>TRBV4-1|TRBD1|NA|TRBJ1-6
TGCGCCAGCAGCCCCGGACAGGGGCCCTATTCACCCCTCCACTTT
CASSPGQGPYSPLHF
>TRBV4-3|TRBD1|NA|TRBJ2-2
TGCGCCAGCAGCCAAGAGGCTCCGGGACAGGGGTGGCTCGGGGAGCTGTTTTTT
CASSQEAPGQGWLGELFF
>TRBV5-6|NA|NA|TRBJ2-5
TGTGCCAGCAGCTTGGCTCCGGGGAGGAGGGCAGAGACCCAGTACTTC
CASSLAPGRRAETQYF
>TRBV7-9|NA|NA|TRBJ1-2
TGTTCCAGCAGCCGACCTATCCAGGGTAATAACTATGGCTACACCTTC
CSSSRPIQGNNYGYTF
>TRBV11-2|NA|NA|TRBJ1-1
TGTGCCAGCAGCACCACAACAGGGACCACTGAAGCTTTCTTT
CASSTTTGTTEAFF
>TRBV11-1|TRBD1|NA|TRBJ1-1
TGTGCCAGCAGCCCAAGGACAGGGCGGAACACTGAAGCTTTCTTT
CASSPRTGRNTEAFF
>TRBV19|NA|NA|TRBJ1-2
TGTGCCAGTTCTATCAGGAACTATGGCTACACCTTC
CASSIRNYGYTF
>TRBV6-1|NA|NA|TRBJ1-5
TGTGCCAGCAGTGAAGAGGGGTCGTATGGCAATCAGCCCCAGCATTTT
CASSEEGSYGNQPQHF